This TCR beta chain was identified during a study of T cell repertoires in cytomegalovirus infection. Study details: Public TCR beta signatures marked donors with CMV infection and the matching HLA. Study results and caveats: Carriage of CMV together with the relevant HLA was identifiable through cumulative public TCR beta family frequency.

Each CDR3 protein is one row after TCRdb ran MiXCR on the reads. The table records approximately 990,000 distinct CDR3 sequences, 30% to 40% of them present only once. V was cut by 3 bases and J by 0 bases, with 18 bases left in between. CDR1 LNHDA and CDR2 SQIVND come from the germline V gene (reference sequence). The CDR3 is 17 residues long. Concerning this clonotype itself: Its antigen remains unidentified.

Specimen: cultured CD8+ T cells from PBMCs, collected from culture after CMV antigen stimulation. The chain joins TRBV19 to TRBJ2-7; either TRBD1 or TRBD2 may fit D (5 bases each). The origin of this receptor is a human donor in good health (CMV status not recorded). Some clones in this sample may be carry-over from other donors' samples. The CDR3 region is CASSIIGTTFSSYEQYV. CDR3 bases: TGTGCCAGTAGTATTATCGGGACCACATTTAGCTCCTACGAGCAGTACGTC.